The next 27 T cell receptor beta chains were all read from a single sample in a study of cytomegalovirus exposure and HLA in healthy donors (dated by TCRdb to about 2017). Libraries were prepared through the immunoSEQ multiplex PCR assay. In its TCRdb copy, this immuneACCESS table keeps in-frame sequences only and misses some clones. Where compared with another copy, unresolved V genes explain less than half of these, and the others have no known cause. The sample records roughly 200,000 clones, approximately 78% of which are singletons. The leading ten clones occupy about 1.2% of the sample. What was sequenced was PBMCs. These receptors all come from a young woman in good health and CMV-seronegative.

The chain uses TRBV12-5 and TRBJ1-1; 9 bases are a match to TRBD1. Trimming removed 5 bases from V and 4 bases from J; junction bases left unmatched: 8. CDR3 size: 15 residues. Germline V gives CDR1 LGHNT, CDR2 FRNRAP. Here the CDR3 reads CASGPAGTGSTEAFF. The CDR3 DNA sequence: TGTGCTAGTGGTCCAGCCGGGACAGGGTCCACTGAAGCTTTCTTT. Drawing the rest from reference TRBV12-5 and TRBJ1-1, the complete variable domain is DARVTQTPRHKVTEMGQEVTMRCQPILGHNTVFWYRQTMMQGLELLAYFRNRAPLDDSGMPKDRFSAEMPDATLATLKIQPSEPRDSAVYFCASGPAGTGSTEAFFGQGTRLTVV.

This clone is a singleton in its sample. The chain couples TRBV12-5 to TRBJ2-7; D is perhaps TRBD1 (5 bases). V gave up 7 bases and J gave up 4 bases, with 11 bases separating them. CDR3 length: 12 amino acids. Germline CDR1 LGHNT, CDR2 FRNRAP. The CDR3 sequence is CASEGLGYEQYF. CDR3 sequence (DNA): TGTGCTAGTGAGGGGTTGGGATACGAGCAGTACTTC.

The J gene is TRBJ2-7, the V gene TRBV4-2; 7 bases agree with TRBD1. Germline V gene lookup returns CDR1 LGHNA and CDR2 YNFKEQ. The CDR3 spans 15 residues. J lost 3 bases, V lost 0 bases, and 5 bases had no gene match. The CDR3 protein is CASSQEGDRVYEQYF. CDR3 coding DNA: TGTGCCAGCAGCCAAGAAGGTGACAGGGTCTACGAGCAGTACTTC.

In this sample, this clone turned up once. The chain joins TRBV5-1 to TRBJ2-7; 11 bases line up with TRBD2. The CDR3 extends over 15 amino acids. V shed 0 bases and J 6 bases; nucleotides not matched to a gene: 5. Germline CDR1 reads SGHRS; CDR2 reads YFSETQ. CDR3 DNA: TGCGCCAGCAGCTTGGCTACTAGCGGGAGCCGCGAGCAGTACTTC. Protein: CASSLATSGSREQYF.

CDR3 DNA: TGCGCCAGCACCGGAGACAGGGGGAGTTGGAACGAGCAGTACTTC. Encoded protein: CASTGDRGSWNEQYF. The chain is built from TRBV23-1 and TRBJ2-7; 9 nucleotides line up with TRBD1. TRBV23-1 is an ORF; its function is uncertain. This CDR3 is built from 15 residues. V shed 7 bases and J 5 bases; nucleotides not matched to a gene: 12.

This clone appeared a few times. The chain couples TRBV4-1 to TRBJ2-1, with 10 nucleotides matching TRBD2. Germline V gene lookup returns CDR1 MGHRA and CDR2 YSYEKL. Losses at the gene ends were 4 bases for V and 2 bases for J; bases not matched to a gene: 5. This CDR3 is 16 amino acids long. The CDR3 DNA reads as TGCGCCAGCAGCCCGGTAGCGGGAGGTCCCTACAATGAGCAGTTCTTC. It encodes CASSPVAGGPYNEQFF.

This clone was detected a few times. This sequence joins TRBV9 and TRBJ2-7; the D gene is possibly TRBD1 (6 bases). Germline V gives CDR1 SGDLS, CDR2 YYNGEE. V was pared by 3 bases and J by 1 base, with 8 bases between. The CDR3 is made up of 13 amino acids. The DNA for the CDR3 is TGTGCCAGCAGCGGACAGGTTTCCTACGAGCAGTACTTC. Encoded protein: CASSGQVSYEQYF.

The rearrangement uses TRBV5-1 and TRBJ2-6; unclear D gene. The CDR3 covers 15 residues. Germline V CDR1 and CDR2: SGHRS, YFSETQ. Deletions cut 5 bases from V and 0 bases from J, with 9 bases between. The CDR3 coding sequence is TGCGCCAGCAGAAGCAGGTCCTCTGGGGCCAACGTCCTGACTTTC. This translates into CASRSRSSGANVLTF.

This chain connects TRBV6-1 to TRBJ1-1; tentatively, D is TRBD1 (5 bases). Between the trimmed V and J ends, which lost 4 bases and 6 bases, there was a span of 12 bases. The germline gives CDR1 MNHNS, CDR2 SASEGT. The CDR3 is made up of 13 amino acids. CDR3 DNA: TGTGCCAGCAGTGGGAGGGGAGTACCTGAAGCTTTCTTT. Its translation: CASSGRGVPEAFF.

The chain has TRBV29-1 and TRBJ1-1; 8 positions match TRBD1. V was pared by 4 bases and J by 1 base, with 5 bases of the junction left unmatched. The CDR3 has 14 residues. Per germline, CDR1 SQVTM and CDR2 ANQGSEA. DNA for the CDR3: TGCAGCGTTGTAGTGGACAGGGCGAACACTGAAGCTTTCTTT. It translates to CSVVVDRANTEAFF.

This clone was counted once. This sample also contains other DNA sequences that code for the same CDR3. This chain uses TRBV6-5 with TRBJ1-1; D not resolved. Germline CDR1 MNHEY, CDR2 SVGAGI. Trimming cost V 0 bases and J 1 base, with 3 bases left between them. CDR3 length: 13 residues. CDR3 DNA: TGTGCCAGCAGTTACTCACAGAACACTGAAGCTTTCTTT. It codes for CASSYSQNTEAFF.

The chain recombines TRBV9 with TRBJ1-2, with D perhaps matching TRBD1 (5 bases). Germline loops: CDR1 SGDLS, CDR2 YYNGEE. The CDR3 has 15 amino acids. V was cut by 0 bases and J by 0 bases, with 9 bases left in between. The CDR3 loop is CASSVDWTTNYGYTF. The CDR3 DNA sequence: TGTGCCAGCAGCGTAGATTGGACAACTAACTATGGCTACACCTTC.

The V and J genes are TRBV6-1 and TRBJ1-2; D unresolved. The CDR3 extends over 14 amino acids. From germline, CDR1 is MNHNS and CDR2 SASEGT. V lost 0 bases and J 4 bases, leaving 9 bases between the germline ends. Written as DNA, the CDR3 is TGTGCCAGCAGTGAAGCCAAGAACATCTATGGCTACACCTTC. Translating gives CASSEAKNIYGYTF.

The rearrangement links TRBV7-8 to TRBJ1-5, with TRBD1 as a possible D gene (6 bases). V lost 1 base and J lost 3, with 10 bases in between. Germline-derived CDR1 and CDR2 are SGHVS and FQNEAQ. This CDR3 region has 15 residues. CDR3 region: CASSLGQAINQPQHF. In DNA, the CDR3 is TGTGCCAGCAGCTTAGGACAGGCGATCAATCAGCCCCAGCATTTT.

CDR3 bases: TGTGCCAGTAGTATAGTTTCTGGCGGGGGGGCCCGGGAGACCCAGTACTTC. This codes for CASSIVSGGGARETQYF. The chain couples TRBV19 to TRBJ2-5; 9 nucleotides agree with TRBD2. The trim removed 1 base at V and 5 bases at J, leaving 11 bases unmatched. Per the germline V gene, CDR1 is LNHDA and CDR2 is SQIVND (reference sequence). The CDR3 loop spans 17 amino acids.

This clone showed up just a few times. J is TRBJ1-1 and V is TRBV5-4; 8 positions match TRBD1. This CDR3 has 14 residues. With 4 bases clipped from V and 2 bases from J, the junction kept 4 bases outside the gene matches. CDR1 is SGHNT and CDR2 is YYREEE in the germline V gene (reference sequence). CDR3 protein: CASSEGQVNTEAFF. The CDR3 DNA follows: TGTGCCAGCAGCGAGGGACAGGTTAACACTGAAGCTTTCTTT.

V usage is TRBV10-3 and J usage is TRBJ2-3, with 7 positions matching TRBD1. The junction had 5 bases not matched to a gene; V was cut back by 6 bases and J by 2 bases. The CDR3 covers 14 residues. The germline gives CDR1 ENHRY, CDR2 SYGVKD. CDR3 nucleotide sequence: TGTGCCATCAGCATACAGGGGACCACAGATACGCAGTATTTT. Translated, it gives CAISIQGTTDTQYF.

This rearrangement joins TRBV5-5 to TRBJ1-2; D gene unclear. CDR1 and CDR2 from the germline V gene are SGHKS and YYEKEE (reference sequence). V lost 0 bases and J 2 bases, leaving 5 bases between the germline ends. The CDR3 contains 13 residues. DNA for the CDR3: TGTGCCAGCAGCTTGGCGGGAAACTATGGCTACACCTTC. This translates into CASSLAGNYGYTF.

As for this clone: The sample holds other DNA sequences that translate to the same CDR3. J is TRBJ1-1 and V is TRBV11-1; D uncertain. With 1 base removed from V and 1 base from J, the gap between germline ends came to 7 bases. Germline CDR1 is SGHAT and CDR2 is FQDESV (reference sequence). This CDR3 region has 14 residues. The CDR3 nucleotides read TGTGCCAGCAGCTTAGGGGCGGGGAACACTGAAGCTTTCTTT. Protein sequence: CASSLGAGNTEAFF.

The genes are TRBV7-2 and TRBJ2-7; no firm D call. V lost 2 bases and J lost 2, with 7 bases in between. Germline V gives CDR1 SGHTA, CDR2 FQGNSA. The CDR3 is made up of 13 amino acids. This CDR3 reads CASSLTVPYEQYF. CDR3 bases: TGTGCCAGCAGCTTAACAGTCCCCTACGAGCAGTACTTC.

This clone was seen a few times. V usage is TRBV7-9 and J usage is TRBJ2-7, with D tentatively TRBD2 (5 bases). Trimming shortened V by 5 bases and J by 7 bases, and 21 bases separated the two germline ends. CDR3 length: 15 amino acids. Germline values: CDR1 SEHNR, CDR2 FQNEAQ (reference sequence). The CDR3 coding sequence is TGTGCCAGCAGCGAGAGCGGAGCCCGTTCGGAGGAGCAGTACTTC. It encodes CASSESGARSEEQYF. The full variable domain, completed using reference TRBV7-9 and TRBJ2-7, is DTGVSQNPRHKITKRGQNVTFRCDPISEHNRLYWYRQTLGQGPEFLTYFQNEAQLEKSRLLSDRFSAERPKGSFSTLEIQRTEQGDSAMYLCASSESGARSEEQYFGPGTRLTVT.

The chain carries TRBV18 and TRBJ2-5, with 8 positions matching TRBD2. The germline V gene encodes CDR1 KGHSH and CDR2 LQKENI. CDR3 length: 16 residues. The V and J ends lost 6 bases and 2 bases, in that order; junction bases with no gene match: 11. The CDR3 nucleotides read TGTGCCAGCTCGAAAACTGCGGGACTAGGTCAAGAGACCCAGTACTTC. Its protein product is CASSKTAGLGQETQYF.

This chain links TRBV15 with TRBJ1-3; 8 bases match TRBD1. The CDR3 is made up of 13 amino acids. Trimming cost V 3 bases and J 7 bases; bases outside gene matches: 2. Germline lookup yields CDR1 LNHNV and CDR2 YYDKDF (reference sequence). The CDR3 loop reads CATSSRQGNTIYF. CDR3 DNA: TGTGCCACCAGCAGCCGACAGGGGAACACCATATATTTT.

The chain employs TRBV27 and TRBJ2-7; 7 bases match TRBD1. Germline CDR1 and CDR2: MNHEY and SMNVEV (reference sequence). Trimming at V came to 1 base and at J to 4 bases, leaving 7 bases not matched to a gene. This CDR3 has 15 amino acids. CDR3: CASSLYRQGRYEQYF. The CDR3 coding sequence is TGTGCCAGCAGTTTATACAGACAGGGTCGGTACGAGCAGTACTTC.

The CDR3 protein is CASSAFPGLAGGSLFF. The CDR3 DNA follows: TGCGCCAGCAGCGCCTTTCCGGGACTAGCGGGGGGATCTCTTTTCTTC. The chain uses TRBV5-1 and TRBJ2-1, with TRBD2 identical over 15 bases. Trimming took 4 bases from V and 16 from J; bases not matched to a gene: 15. The CDR3 consists of 16 residues. Germline V gives CDR1 SGHRS, CDR2 YFSETQ.

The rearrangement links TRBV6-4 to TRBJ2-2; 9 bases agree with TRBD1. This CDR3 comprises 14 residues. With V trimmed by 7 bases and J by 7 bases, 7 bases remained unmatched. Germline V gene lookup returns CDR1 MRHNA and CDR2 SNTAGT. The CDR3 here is CASTRRGQGGELFF. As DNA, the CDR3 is TGTGCCAGCACCAGGAGGGGACAGGGCGGGGAGCTGTTTTTT.

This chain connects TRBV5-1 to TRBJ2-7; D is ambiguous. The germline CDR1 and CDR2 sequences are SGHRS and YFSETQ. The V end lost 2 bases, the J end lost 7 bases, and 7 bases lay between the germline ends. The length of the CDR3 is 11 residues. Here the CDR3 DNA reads TGCGCCAGCAGCTTAGACACGGAGCAGTACTTC. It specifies CASSLDTEQYF.